The source of this TCR beta chain is a study of a mutant IDH1 vaccine in newly diagnosed glioma (dated by TCRdb to the early 2020s). Context from the whole study: Patients received eight vaccinations in weeks 1, 3, 5, 7, 11, 15, 19 and 23, corresponding to visits V03 through V10. In the chemotherapy-containing groups, vaccination started alongside temozolomide cycles, whereas in patients who had radiotherapy alone it started 4-6 weeks after radiotherapy. Of the approximately 30 treated patients, approximately 62% were male and approximately 38% were female, and the mean age was roughly 40 years. Prior to enrollment, patients had been given standard therapy consisting of radiotherapy alone, temozolomide alone, or radiochemotherapy with temozolomide, with the combination given to most patients. Peripheral blood was drawn at six visits: V03 (baseline), V05, V07, V10, V12 and V13. For exploratory analyses, around 23 treated patients had longitudinal TCRB deep sequencing done wherever samples were available.

General findings and caveats noted by the study authors: No apparent relationship was observed between pseudoprogression and alterations in the top peripheral T cell clonotypes detected by TCRB sequencing. The authors stated that sample limitations prevented analyses of patient blood samples from being reproduced. Vaccine-induced immune responses across multiple MHC alleles were detected in about 93% of patients. PBMC samples for TCRB deep sequencing were selected based on availability.

What the time point label conveys for this sample: week 23, last vaccination. Every vaccine dose consisted of 300 ug of a 20-mer mutant IDH1 peptide in Montanide, administered subcutaneously together with topical imiquimod. All donors had newly diagnosed IDH1-mutant astrocytomas of WHO grade 3 or 4 that showed loss of nuclear ATRX. The samples were drawn from NOA16, a multicentre, single-arm, open-label phase I trial in Germany that tested a mutant IDH1 peptide vaccine in humans for the first time. Genomic DNA for TCRB sequencing was extracted from EDTA blood using the DNeasy Blood and Tissue Kit. Including the terminal cysteine and phenylalanine, the CDR3 comprises 15 residues. Of all the DNA, just the CDR3 is kept, 45 bases in frame from base 1. V loses 2 bases of germline sequence and J loses 0 bases, and the interval between the two ends is 11 bases. Looking up the germline V gene yields CDR1 LGHNT and CDR2 FRNRAP.

Library construction relied on the immunoSEQ multiplex PCR assay. The hsTCRB Kit was used according to the manufacturer's protocol to amplify rearranged TCR beta chain sequences. An Illumina MiSeq was used to sequence the TCRB libraries. In the source study's methods: The kit vendor's proprietary platform handled demultiplexing, trimming and gene mapping. The table comes from immuneACCESS by way of TCRdb, which keeps in-frame sequences with V and J called. Part of the clones is missing from these tables; in studies checked, under half for an unresolved V gene and the rest for unknown reasons. The V and J calls and clone size were taken over from that table, and D and trimming were inferred from the DNA. This sample lists roughly 70,000 clones; over 70% were detected once. The ten largest account for roughly 13% of the sample. Comments on this clone: No antigen is known for it. Within one base of it there is no much larger clone, and no base qualities were kept.

This receptor was obtained from a man aged 18-30 years with glioma. The sample here was PBMCs, taken from a glioma patient whose treatment included an IDH1 peptide vaccine. This chain joins TRBV12-5 to TRBJ2-7, with no D gene named confidently. The sequenced DNA is TGTGCTAGTGGTTTGTTGCCAGGCAACTCCTACGAGCAGTACTTC. It encodes CASGLLPGNSYEQYF.